A selection of T cell receptor beta chains follows, all from one sample in a study of beta chain features in type 1 diabetes. The data were produced by immunoSEQ multiplex PCR, yet TCRdb's version contains in-frame clones alone and is incomplete. The table records about 710,000 clones, over 11% of them present only once. The sample was naive CD4+ T cells from blood. These receptors all stem from a man younger than 35 with type 1 diabetes. Each CDR3 is given without its conserved first and last residue.

V,J,CDR3
TRBV7-3,TRBJ2-1,ASSFDTYNEQF
TRBV7-2,TRBJ1-2,ASSVHTGGDYT
TRBV6-5,TRBJ2-6,ASSILASGANVLT
TRBV6-5,TRBJ1-2,ASRGPGQGNYGYT
TRBV7-3,TRBJ2-5,ASSRSGGAQETQY
TRBV29-1,TRBJ2-3,SVDGQGSTDTQY
TRBV10-3,TRBJ2-7,ASSYGQGNEQY
TRBV5-1,TRBJ2-6,ASSFSRAGANVLT
TRBV6-5,TRBJ2-5,ASWKETQY
TRBV5-4,TRBJ2-5,ASSLSSMETQY
TRBV7-8,TRBJ2-7,ASSVLGKGEQY
TRBV28,TRBJ2-3,ASSSAGSTDTQY
TRBV27,TRBJ2-7,ASSLTGTLAYEQY
TRBV7-9,TRBJ2-5,ASSLGAGYQETQY
TRBV4-1,TRBJ1-1,ASSRLPVSMNTEAF